This TCR beta chain was found in a study of beta chain features in type 1 diabetes. Study findings and constraints: Patients with type 1 diabetes showed fewer VDJ junction insertions and more deletions.

Worth noting for this clone: The antigen remains unidentified.

The CDR3 is 17 residues long. CDR1 is SNHLY, CDR2 FYNNEI, per germline. V was shortened by 6 bases and J by 2 bases, with 21 bases between the two germline ends. Since all of the isolated RNA was reverse transcribed, expressed TCRB transcripts were what got sequenced. TCRdb's copy holds only in-frame clones and misses some; the assay was immunoSEQ multiplex PCR. The sample yields hundreds of thousands of clones, 10% to 12% seen once. This chain connects TRBV2 to TRBJ2-3, with D unresolved. Input material: naive CD4+ T cells from blood. The clonotype was recovered from a woman aged 18-29 years in good health. CDR3 DNA: TGTGCCAGCAGCCCGGTCCTTAGGCGGTCACCCACAGATACGCAGTATTTT. This encodes CASSPVLRRSPTDTQYF.